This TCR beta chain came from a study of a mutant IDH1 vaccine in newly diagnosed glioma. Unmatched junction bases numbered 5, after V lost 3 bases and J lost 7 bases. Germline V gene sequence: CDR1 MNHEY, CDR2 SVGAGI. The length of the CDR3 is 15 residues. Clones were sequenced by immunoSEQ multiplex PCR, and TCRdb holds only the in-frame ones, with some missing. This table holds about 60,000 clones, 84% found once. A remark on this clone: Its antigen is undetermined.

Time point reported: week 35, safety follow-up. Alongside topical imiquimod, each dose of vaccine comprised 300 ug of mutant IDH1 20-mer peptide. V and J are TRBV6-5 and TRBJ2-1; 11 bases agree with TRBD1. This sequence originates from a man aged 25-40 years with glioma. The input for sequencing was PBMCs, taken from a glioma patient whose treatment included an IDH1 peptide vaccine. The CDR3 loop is CASSYYGQGANEQFF. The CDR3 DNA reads TGTGCCAGCAGTTATTACGGACAGGGGGCTAATGAGCAGTTCTTC.